This TCR beta chain was obtained from a study of blood T cell repertoires in COVID-19 (TCRdb year 2020). For the study in its entirety: Collaborator samples came from the United States, Italy and Spain and covered acute and convalescent phases of COVID-19. Deeply sampled blood TCRbeta repertoires from subjects exposed to, actively infected with, or recovered from COVID-19 were included in the dataset. The samples were drawn from the first 160 participants of the ongoing ImmuneRACE study and from 1,254 subjects provided by 6 global collaborators. A de-identified subject ID, COVID-19 status, age in years and sex were almost always included in the sample metadata. Where available, HLA class I and class II types were taken from metadata supplied by the sample provider and were not determined by assay-based typing. The material from the prospective study consisted of cDNA or gDNA derived from T cells, B-cell-depleted T cells, or PBMCs. The repertoires were made available in a free public database intended to serve as a resource for research on the immune response to SARS-CoV-2. What the study reported, not specific to this receptor: How much clinical and demographic metadata was included differed by source and by participant, and the metadata was provided uncurated.

Each collaborating institution followed its own protocols to collect whole blood in K2EDTA tubes. For TCRbeta analysis, collaborator samples were shipped as frozen whole blood, as isolated PBMCs, or as DNA extracted from either sample type. TCRbeta CDR3 regions were amplified from genomic DNA by means of the immunoSEQ Assay, a bias-controlled multiplex PCR. In the authors' own workflow: The number of nucleated cells in each sample was estimated from the amplification of reference gene primers within the assay. Sequence reads were collapsed and filtered to measure the absolute abundance of every unique TCRbeta CDR3 rearrangement. For each sample, productive Simpson clonality was calculated as the square root of Simpson's diversity index across productive rearrangements. The immuneACCESS repertoire file appears here via TCRdb, limited to in-frame rearrangements. These files lack a portion of the clones; in checked studies, under half of the deficit traces to unresolved V genes, and the cause of the others is not known. From that table come the V and J calls and clone size; the DNA was used to work out D and trimming. Within this sample are around 99,000 clones, with 84% of them counted one time only. The ten biggest clones cover less than 5% of the sample.

On this clone itself: Its antigen specificity is not known. Qualities for individual bases were not recorded, and no much larger clone is one base off.

The CDR3 holds 17 amino acids from the cysteine to the phenylalanine. Only the CDR3 DNA stays, 51 bases, in frame from base 1. The germline V gene gives CDR1 as SGDLS and CDR2 as YYNGEE. The V end gives up 0 bases and the J end 4 bases, leaving 10 bases in the junction not matched to a gene. Material: peripheral blood. The TCR originated in a human donor in a cohort sampled during active COVID-19. Rearrangement joined TRBV9 to TRBJ2-3, and 8 junction bases match TRBD1. CDR3 region: CASSVEGQARIPDTQYF. The nucleotide sequence reads as follows: TGTGCCAGCAGCGTAGAGGGACAGGCAAGAATCCCAGATACGCAGTATTTT.